This T cell receptor (beta chain) originates from a study of blood T cell repertoires in COVID-19. Overall study context: The study drew acute and convalescent COVID-19 samples from the United States, Italy and Spain. PBMCs, B-cell-depleted T cells, or T cells provided the cDNA or gDNA that made up the material.

The method was immunoSEQ multiplex PCR; TCRdb's version includes in-frame clones alone and lacks a portion of them. The sample has roughly 86,000 clones; around nine tenths are singletons. CDR3 length: 13 residues. Trimming took 10 bases from V and 1 from J; bases not matched to a gene: 2. The V gene's germline CDR1 is ENHRY and CDR2 SYGVKD. The chain recombines TRBV10-3 with TRBJ2-5; TRBD1 agrees at 11 bases. This clonotype was obtained from a man in his fifties with active or convalescent COVID-19. The sequencing input was peripheral blood. The CDR3 nucleotides read TGTGCCACCGGGACAGGGGGCCAAGAGACCCAGTACTTC. It specifies CATGTGGQETQYF.